Described below is a single TCR beta chain sequence and its context. Antigen: not known. Each of the donors was a healthy bone marrow donor. PCR involved 60 Vbeta and 13 Jbeta primers. Repertoires were generated with immunoSEQ multiplex PCR, while TCRdb's copy carries only in-frame clones and drops some. Recorded for this sample: roughly 110,000 clones. These data belong to a study of cytomegalovirus exposure and HLA in healthy donors. The wider study: Of several hundred genotyped donors, around 86% grouped in the Caucasian-associated ancestry cluster. Points from the study as a whole: Among immune exposure information, only CMV serostatus was available. Segments of the TCR beta V type were, in most cases, productive about 87% or about 30% of the time in an earlier analysis.

CDR3 length: 14 residues. V was trimmed by 4 bases and J by 5 bases, leaving 13 bases between them. The germline CDR1 and CDR2 sequences are SGHDT and YYEEEE. Sequenced sample: PBMCs. The chain is built from TRBV5-6 and TRBJ1-5; D is possibly TRBD1 (6 bases). The TCR was taken from a man younger than 45 in good health and CMV-seronegative. CDR3 amino acids: CASSPYRAHQPQHF. CDR3 DNA sequence: TGTGCCAGCAGCCCCTACAGGGCTCATCAGCCCCAGCATTTT.